This T cell receptor (beta chain) was captured in a study of blood T cell repertoires in COVID-19. Overall study: Some COVID-19 samples were acute and others convalescent; all came from the United States, Italy and Spain. Sources were T cells, B-cell-depleted T cells, or PBMCs; the material itself was cDNA or gDNA.

The V gene lost 5 bases and the J gene lost 3 bases, with 9 bases spanning the gap. Germline CDR1 is MNHNY and CDR2 is SVGAGI (reference sequence). The CDR3 is made up of 13 amino acids. Sequencing was performed with immunoSEQ multiplex PCR; in TCRdb, only in-frame clones are kept and a portion is missing. The data hold over 200,000 clones, with around 83% observed a single time. The gene calls are TRBV6-6 and TRBJ2-3; maybe TRBD1 (6 bases). This TCR was sampled from a middle-aged man who had recovered from COVID-19. Sequencing was done on a sample of peripheral blood. CDR3 sequence (DNA): TGTGCCAGCAGTGCCAGGGGAACAGATACGCAGTATTTT. Its translation: CASSARGTDTQYF.